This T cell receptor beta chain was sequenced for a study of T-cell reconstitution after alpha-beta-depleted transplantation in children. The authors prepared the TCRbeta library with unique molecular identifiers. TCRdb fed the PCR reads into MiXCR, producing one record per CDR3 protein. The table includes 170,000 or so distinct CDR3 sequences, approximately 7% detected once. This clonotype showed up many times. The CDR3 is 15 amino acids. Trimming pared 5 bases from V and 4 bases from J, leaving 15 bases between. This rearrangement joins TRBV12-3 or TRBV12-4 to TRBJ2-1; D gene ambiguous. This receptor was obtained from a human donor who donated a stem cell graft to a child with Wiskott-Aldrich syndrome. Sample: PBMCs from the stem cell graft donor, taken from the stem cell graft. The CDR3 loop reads CASSLPRLSYNEQFF. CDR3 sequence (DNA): TGTGCCAGCAGTCTCCCGAGACTTTCTTACAATGAGCAGTTCTTC.